This T cell receptor beta chain derives from a study of blood T cell repertoires in COVID-19. Adults between roughly 18 and 90 years of age took part from about two dozen US areas. Clinical history reported by participants formed the basis on which cohorts were assigned. Assay used: immunoSEQ multiplex PCR; TCRdb lists only in-frame clones, some missing. The sample lists about 170,000 clones; over 75% were seen once. This sequence was found in a woman aged 18-35 years who had recovered from COVID-19. Sequenced input: PBMCs or T cells enriched from blood (not recorded which).

CDR3 sequence reads: CASTLGGTDEKLFF. The CDR3 DNA reads as TGTGCCAGCACCTTGGGAGGGACGGATGAAAAACTGTTTTTT. The V gene is TRBV6-1, the J gene TRBJ1-4; possibly TRBD1 for D (5 bases). CDR1 is MNHNS and CDR2 is SASEGT in the germline V gene. The CDR3 extends over 14 amino acids. Trimming removed 7 bases from V and 6 bases from J, with 15 bases in between.